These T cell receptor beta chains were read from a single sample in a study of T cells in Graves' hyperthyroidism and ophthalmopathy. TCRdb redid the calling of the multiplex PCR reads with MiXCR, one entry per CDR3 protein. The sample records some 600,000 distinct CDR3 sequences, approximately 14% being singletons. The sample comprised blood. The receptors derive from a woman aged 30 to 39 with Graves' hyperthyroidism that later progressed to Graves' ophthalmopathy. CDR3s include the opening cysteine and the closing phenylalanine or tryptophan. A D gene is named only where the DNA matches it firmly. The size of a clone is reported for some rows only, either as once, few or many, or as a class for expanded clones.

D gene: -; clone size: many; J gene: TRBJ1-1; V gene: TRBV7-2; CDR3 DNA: TGTGCCAGCAGCTTACGGTCGTCAGGGGACGGGGCTTTCTTT; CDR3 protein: CASSLRSSGDGAFF
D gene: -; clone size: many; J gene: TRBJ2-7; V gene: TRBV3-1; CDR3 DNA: TGTGCCAGCAGCCACACTAGCAGCTACGAGCAGTACTTC; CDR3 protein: CASSHTSSYEQYF
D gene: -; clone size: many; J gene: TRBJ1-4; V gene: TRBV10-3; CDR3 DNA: TGTGCCATCAGTGACCCCGGGGAGACTAATGAAAAACTGTTTTTT; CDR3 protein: CAISDPGETNEKLFF
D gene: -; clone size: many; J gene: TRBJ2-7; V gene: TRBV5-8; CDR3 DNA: TGTGCCAGCAGCTTATTGCGGGACATCGATTACGAGCAGTACTTC; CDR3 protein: CASSLLRDIDYEQYF
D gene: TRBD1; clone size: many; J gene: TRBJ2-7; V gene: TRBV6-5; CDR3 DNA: TGTGCCAGCAGTTACTCAAGACAGGGAGTTTACGAGCAGTACTTC; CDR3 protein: CASSYSRQGVYEQYF
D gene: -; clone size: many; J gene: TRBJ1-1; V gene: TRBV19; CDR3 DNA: TGTGCCAGTAGTGCATGGACAGATCACTCCCTTGCAGCTTTCTTT; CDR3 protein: CASSAWTDHSLAAFF
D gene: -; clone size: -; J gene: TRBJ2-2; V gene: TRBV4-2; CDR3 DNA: TGTGCCAGCAGCCTTTCAGCGGAGAACACCGGGGAGCTGTTTTTT; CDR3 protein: CASSLSAENTGELFF
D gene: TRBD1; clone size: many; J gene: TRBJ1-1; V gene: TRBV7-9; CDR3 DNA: TGTGCCAGCAGCGACCGAGACAGGGGAATCACTGAAGCTTTCTTT; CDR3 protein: CASSDRDRGITEAFF
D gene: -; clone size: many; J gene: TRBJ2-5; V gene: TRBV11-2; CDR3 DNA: TGTGCCAGCAGCTTAATCTCAGGGTCTGGGGAGACCCAGTACTTC; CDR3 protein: CASSLISGSGETQYF
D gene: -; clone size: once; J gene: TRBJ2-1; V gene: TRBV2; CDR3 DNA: TGTGCCAGCAGTGGATTGTTGGACCTCTCGGTCGATGAGCAGTTCTTC; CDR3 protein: CASSGLLDLSVDEQFF
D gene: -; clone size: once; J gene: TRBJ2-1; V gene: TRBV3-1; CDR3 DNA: TGTGCCAGCAGCCAACCTAGATCAGAGCAGTGCTTC; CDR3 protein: CASSQPRSEQCF
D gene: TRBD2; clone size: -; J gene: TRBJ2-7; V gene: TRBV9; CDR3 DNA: TGTGCCAGCAGCCCTGCCCCGGGACTAGCGGGAGAGCAGTACTTC; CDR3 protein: CASSPAPGLAGEQYF
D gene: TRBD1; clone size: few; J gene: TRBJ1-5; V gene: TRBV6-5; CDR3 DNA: TGTGCCAGCAGTTACTCGAAACGGGACAGATATAGCAATCAGCCCCAGCATTTT; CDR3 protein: CASSYSKRDRYSNQPQHF
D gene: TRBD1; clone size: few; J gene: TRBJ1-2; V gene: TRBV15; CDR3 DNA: TGTGCCACCAGGGGGGCAGTTGGACAGGCGGGCTATGGCTACACCTTC; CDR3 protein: CATRGAVGQAGYGYTF
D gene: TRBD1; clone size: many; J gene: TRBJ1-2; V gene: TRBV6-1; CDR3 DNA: TGTGCCAGCAGTCGGGACAGGGGGACCTATGGCTACACCTTC; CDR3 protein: CASSRDRGTYGYTF
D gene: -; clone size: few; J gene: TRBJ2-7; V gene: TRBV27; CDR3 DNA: TGTGCCAGCAGTACCATCGTGGGGGGCGAGCAGTACTTC; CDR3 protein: CASSTIVGGEQYF
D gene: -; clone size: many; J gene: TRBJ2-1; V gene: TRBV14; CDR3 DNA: TGTGCCCCACGAAGACCCATGAATGTCAATGAGCAGTTCTTC; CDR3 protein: CAPRRPMNVNEQFF
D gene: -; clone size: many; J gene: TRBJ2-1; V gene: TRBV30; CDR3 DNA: TGTGCCTGGAGTCCACACCCCCCGGATGAGCAGTTCTTC; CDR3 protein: CAWSPHPPDEQFF
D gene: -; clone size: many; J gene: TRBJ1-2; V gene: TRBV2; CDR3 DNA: TGTGCCAGCAGGGACAACAACAACTATGGCTACACCTTC; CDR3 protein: CASRDNNNYGYTF
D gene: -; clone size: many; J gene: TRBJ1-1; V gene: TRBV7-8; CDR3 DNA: TGTGCCAGCAGCCCAACTACGACCCAGAACACTGAAGCTTTCTTT; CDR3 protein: CASSPTTTQNTEAFF
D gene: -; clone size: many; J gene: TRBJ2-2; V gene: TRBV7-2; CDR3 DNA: TGTGCCAGCAGCCCCATCGGGGGGCGGGTCACCGGGGAGCTGTTTTTT; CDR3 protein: CASSPIGGRVTGELFF
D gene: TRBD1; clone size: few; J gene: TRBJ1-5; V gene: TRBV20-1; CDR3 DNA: TGCAGTGCTAGAGATCCGGGACAGCGACTGGGCCAGCCCCAGCATTTT; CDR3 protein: CSARDPGQRLGQPQHF
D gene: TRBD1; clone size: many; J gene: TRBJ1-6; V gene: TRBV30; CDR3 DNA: TGTGCCTGGAAAGGACAGGGGGATTCACCCCTCCACTTT; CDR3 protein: CAWKGQGDSPLHF
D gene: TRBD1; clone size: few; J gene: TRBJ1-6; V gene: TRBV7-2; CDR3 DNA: TGTGCCAGCAGCGGGCCGTCGGGGCGGGGACAGTATAATTCACCCCTCCACTTT; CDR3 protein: CASSGPSGRGQYNSPLHF
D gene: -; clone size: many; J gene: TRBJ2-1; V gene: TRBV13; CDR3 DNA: TGTGCCAGCAGCCTACGCCTCGCTAACTACAATGAGCAGTTCTTC; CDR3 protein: CASSLRLANYNEQFF
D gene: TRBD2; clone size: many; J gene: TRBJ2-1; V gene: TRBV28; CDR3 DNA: TGTGCCAGCAGCCCCTACACTAGCGGATACAATGAGCAGTTCTTC; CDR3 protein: CASSPYTSGYNEQFF
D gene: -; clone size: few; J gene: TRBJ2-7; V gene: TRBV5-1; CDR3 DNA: TGCGCCAGCAGCTGGACCCGAGCGGCCTACGAGCAGTACTTC; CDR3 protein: CASSWTRAAYEQYF
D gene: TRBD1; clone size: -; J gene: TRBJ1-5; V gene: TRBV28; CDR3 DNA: TGTGCCAGCTCCGACAGGGCGGGTCAGCCCCAGCATTTT; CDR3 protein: CASSDRAGQPQHF
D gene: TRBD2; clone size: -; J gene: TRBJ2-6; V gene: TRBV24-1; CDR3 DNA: TGTGCCACCAGTGATTCGGGACTAATCTCTGGGGCCAACGTCCTGACTTTC; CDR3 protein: CATSDSGLISGANVLTF
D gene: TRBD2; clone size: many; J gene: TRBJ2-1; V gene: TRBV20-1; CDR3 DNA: TGCAGTGCGTTAATCCGGGAGGGGGCCTACAATGAGCAGTTCTTC; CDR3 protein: CSALIREGAYNEQFF
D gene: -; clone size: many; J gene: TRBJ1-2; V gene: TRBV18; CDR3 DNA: TGTGCCAGCTCACCACCGATTAAGGGGCCTGATTACACCTTC; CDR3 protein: CASSPPIKGPDYTF
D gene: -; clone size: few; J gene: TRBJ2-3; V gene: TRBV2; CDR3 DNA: TGTGCCAGCGCGAGGGATGCGTCAGCAGATACGCAGTATTTT; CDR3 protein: CASARDASADTQYF
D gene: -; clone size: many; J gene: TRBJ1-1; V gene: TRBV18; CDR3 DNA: TGTGCCAGCTCACCAAGTTCGGCTATGAACACTGAAGCTTTCTTT; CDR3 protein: CASSPSSAMNTEAFF
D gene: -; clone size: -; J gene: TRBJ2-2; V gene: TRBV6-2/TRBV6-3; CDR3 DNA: TGTGCCAGCAGGTGTATACCCGGGGAGCTGTTTTTT; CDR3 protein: CASRCIPGELFF
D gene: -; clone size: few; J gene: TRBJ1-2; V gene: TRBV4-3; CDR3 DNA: TGCGCCAGCAGCCAGGACTTTGGACAGACTCACTATGGCTACACCTTC; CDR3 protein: CASSQDFGQTHYGYTF
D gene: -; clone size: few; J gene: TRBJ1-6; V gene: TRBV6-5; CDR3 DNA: TGTGCCAGCAGTTACTCACCGGCCGCGGCGAATTCACCCCTCCACTTT; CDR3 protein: CASSYSPAAANSPLHF
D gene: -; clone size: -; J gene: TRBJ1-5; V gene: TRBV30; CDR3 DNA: TGTGCCTGGATGAGTGGAGATGGCAATCAGCCCCAGCATTTT; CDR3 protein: CAWMSGDGNQPQHF
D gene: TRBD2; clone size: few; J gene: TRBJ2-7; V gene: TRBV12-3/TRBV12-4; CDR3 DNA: TGTGCCAGCAGCTCACTAGCGGGGGCATCCTACGAGCAGTACTTC; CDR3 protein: CASSSLAGASYEQYF
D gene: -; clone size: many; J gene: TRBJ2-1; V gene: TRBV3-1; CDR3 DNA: TGTGCCAGCAGCCAAGAAACGCTGGCCCTCTCCAATGAGCAGTTCTTC; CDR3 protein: CASSQETLALSNEQFF
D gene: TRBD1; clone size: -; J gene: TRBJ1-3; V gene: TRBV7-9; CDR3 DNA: TGTGCCAGCAGCTTCGACAGGGACTCGGGCACCATATATTTT; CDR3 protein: CASSFDRDSGTIYF
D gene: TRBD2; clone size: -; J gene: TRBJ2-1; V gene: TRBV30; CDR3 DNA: TGTGCCTGGAGTGGGGAACTAGGACTAGCGGTTAGCAATGAGCAGTTCTTC; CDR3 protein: CAWSGELGLAVSNEQFF
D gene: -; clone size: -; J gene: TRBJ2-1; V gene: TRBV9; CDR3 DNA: TGTGCCAGCAGCCCACTAAGCAATGAGCAGTTCTTC; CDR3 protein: CASSPLSNEQFF
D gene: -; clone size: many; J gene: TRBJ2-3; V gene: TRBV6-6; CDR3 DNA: TGTGCCAGCAGTTACCGAGTTACCACAGATACGCAGTATTTT; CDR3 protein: CASSYRVTTDTQYF
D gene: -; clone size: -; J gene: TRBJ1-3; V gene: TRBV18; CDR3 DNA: TGTGCCACAAAAGGGACGGCTGGAAACACCATATATTTT; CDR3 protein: CATKGTAGNTIYF
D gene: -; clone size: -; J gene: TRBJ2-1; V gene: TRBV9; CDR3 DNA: TGTGCCAGCAGCGTCTCAACCCCCCCCGGGGCCAATGAGCAGTTCTTC; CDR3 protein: CASSVSTPPGANEQFF
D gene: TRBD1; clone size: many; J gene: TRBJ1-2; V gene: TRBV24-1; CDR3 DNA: TGTGCCACCAGTGACCAAAGACAGGGAACGAACTATGGCTACACCTTC; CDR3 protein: CATSDQRQGTNYGYTF
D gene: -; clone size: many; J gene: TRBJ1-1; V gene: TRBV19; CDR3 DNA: TGTGCCAGTAGTATGGCTCGGGGATCCACTGAAGCTTTCTTT; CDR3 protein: CASSMARGSTEAFF
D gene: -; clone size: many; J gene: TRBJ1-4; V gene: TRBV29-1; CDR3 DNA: TGCAGCGCCACGGATTCAACTAATGAAAAACTGTTTTTT; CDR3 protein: CSATDSTNEKLFF
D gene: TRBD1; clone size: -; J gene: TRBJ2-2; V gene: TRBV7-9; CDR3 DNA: TGTGCCAGCAGCTCCCCTACAGGGGTCACCGGGGAGCTGTTTTTT; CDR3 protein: CASSSPTGVTGELFF
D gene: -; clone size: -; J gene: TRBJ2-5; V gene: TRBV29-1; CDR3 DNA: TGCAGCGTTGAAGTACGGGACCGGGAGACCCAGTACTTC; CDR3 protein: CSVEVRDRETQYF
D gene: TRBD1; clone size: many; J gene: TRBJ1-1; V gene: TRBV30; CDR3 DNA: TGTGCCTGGAGAGACCGGGACAGGGCTATCCTTGAAGCTTTCTTT; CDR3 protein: CAWRDRDRAILEAFF
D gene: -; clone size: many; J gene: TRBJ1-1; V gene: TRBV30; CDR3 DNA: TGTGCCTGGACCCCACCAGGGGAGGGAGCTGAAGCTTTCTTT; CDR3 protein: CAWTPPGEGAEAFF
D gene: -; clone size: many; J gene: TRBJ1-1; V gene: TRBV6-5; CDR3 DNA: TGTGCCAGCAGTTACTCACCAGGGTGGTGGACTGAAGCTTTCTTT; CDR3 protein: CASSYSPGWWTEAFF
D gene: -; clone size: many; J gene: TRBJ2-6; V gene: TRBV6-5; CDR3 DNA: TGTGCCAGCAGTTACGAAAGGGCGTCTGGGGCCAACGTCCTGACTTTC; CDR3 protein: CASSYERASGANVLTF
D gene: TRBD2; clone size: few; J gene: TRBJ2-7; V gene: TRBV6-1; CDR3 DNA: TGTGCCAGCATGCCCGGGGGCGGGAGGGCCTACGAGCAGTACTTC; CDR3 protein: CASMPGGGRAYEQYF
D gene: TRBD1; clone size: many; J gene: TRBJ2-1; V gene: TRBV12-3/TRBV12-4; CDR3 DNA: TGTGCCAGCACCATGGACAGGAGCCTTGGTGAGCAGTTCTTC; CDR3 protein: CASTMDRSLGEQFF
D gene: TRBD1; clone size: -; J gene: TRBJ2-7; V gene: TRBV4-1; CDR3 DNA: TGCGCCAGCAGCCAAGTAAGGGACAGTCCTTACTACGAGCAGTACTTC; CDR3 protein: CASSQVRDSPYYEQYF
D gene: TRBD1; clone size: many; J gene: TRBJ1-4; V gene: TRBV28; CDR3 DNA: TGTGCCAGCAGTTCGGGTGGGACAGCTAATGAAAAACTGTTTTTT; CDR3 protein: CASSSGGTANEKLFF
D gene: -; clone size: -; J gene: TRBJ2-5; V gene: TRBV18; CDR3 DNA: TGTGCCAGCTCACCAGGACAGAGGGAGACCCAGTACTTC; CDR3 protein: CASSPGQRETQYF
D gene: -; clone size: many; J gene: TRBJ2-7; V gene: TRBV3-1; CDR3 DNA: TGTGCCAGCAGCCAACTTTCAGGAGCCTACGAGCAGTACTTC; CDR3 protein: CASSQLSGAYEQYF